Listed here is a single T cell receptor (beta chain). Some clones are missing from TCRdb's copy, which holds only in-frame ones; the method was immunoSEQ multiplex PCR. The repertoire has 90,000 or so clones, about 89% of them found once; the top ten carry 0.97%. This sample was included in a study of PD-L1 blockade in urothelial cancer. Overall study: Investigators checked blood 3 weeks (second dose) and 6 weeks after treatment start.

Time point in this sample: pretreatment peripheral blood. V gave up 5 bases and J gave up 1 base; unmatched junction bases: 4. The germline CDR1 and CDR2 sequences are SSHAT and FNYEAQ (reference sequence). The CDR3 sequence is 16 residues long. This material consisted of PBMCs, taken around atezolizumab (anti-PD-L1) treatment. The rearrangement joins TRBV7-7 to TRBJ2-1; 11 nucleotides agree with TRBD2. The TCR originated in a woman of 80 years or more with urothelial cancer. CDR3 residues: CASSPRLAGSYNEQFF. In DNA, the CDR3 is TGTGCCAGCAGCCCCCGACTAGCGGGATCCTACAATGAGCAGTTCTTC.